Reported below is one TCR beta chain. It lacks a known antigen. Base qualities are not recorded, but no much larger clone differs from it by a single base. Preparation of the library involved RT-PCR. The sequencer listed for this sample is Illumina HiSeq 2500. The public reads were quality trimmed at Q25 with fastp and then assembled into clones with MiXCR by TCRdb, keeping productive beta chains. Merged by CDR3 protein, the rows form single entries marked with the most common genes and DNA. A total of approximately 520,000 distinct CDR3 sequences appear in this sample, roughly 23% of them only once. The top ten hold 1.5% to 2% of the sample. The sample originates from a study of response to subunit inactivated influenza vaccine (dated by TCRdb to the late 2010s). In the study overall: To follow how T cells responded to a trivalent subunit inactivated influenza vaccine, the researchers relied on deep quantitative profiling of the T cell receptor repertoire. The full study reports these points: It was suggested by the authors that each seasonal influenza vaccination may recruit only a limited number of new T cells.

V is shortened by 4 bases, J by 2 bases, and the region joining them spans 10 bases. The CDR3 runs 13 residues from the cysteine to the phenylalanine. Of all the DNA, just the CDR3 is kept, 39 bases in frame from base 1. Reading the germline V gene gives CDR1 SQVTM and CDR2 ANQGSEA. The rearrangement joined TRBV29-1 to TRBJ2-3; no confident D gene assignment can be made. This TCR derives from a man aged 50 to 59 who received an inactivated influenza vaccine. Donor details come from another sample of the same person, matched by shared clones. The specimen was CD4+ T cells sorted from PBMCs, collected about 5 days after vaccination. The DNA sequence is as follows: TGCAGCGTTGCGGGCAGGACCACAGATACGCAGTATTTT. Its translation is CSVAGRTTDTQYF.